These T cell receptor beta chains were read from a single sample in a study of blood T cell repertoires in COVID-19. Data came from immunoSEQ multiplex PCR; TCRdb stores just in-frame clones and leaves some out. The repertoire holds some 300,000 clones, with nearly 90% as singletons. Sequencing was done on a sample of PBMCs or T cells enriched from blood (not recorded which). The receptors come from a woman under 40 who had recovered from COVID-19. Each CDR3 is given with its conserved first and last residue. The D gene is left open where the match is weak. Size tells how often a clone was seen (once, few, many) or the class of an expanded clone, and some rows leave it out.

CATSDPLTSGNYNEQFF,TGTGCCACCAGTGATCCTCTGACTAGCGGGAATTACAATGAGCAGTTCTTC,17,.,TRBV24-1,TRBD2,TRBJ2-1
CASNSDRDGRQPQHF,TGTGCCAGTAACTCCGACAGGGATGGGCGCCAGCCCCAGCATTTT,15,.,TRBV19,TRBD1,TRBJ1-5
CASSEGTSANTGELFF,TGTGCCAGCAGCGAGGGGACTAGCGCGAACACCGGGGAGCTGTTTTTT,16,.,TRBV11-3,TRBD2,TRBJ2-2
CAISTSGTRAYEQYF,TGTGCCATCAGCACTTCCGGGACTAGGGCCTACGAGCAGTACTTC,15,.,TRBV10-3,TRBD2,TRBJ2-7
CASRDLAGGPFEQFF,TGTGCCAGTCGAGATCTAGCGGGAGGGCCTTTTGAGCAGTTCTTC,15,.,TRBV19,TRBD2,TRBJ2-1
CASSWDREFGYTF,TGTGCCAGCAGTTGGGACAGGGAATTTGGCTACACCTTC,13,.,TRBV27,TRBD1,TRBJ1-2
CASSPRPGTYEQYF,TGTGCCAGCAGTCCGAGACCCGGGACCTACGAGCAGTACTTC,14,.,TRBV28,.,TRBJ2-7
CASSKDRRAFF,TGTGCCAGCAGTAAGGACAGGAGGGCTTTCTTC,11,.,TRBV2,.,TRBJ2-1
CASSLGGLHYGYTF,TGTGCCAGCAGCTTAGGGGGACTCCACTATGGCTACACCTTC,14,.,TRBV7-2,.,TRBJ1-2
CASSKLLTHEAFF,TGTGCCAGCAGTAAGCTTTTAACCCATGAAGCTTTCTTT,13,.,TRBV7-9,.,TRBJ1-1
CATSDSDREDPGANVLTF,TGTGCCACCAGTGATTCGGACCGGGAGGATCCTGGGGCCAACGTCCTGACTTTC,18,few,TRBV24-1,TRBD2,TRBJ2-6
CASSLRRGSTYEQYF,TGTGCCAGCAGCTTACGGCGGGGCAGCACCTACGAGCAGTACTTC,15,.,TRBV7-8,.,TRBJ2-7
CASSPQQGPEQYF,TGTGCCAGCAGCCCTCAACAGGGCCCCGAGCAGTACTTC,13,.,TRBV13,.,TRBJ2-7
CASSLETESYEQYF,TGTGCCAGCAGCTTGGAGACAGAGTCATACGAGCAGTACTTC,14,.,TRBV5-4,.,TRBJ2-7
CSASFTGWNTEAFF,TGCAGTGCTAGTTTTACAGGGTGGAACACTGAAGCTTTCTTT,14,.,TRBV20-1,.,TRBJ1-1
CASSVSTPGEQFF,TGTGCCAGCAGCGTATCCACCCCCGGGGAGCAGTTCTTC,13,.,TRBV9,.,TRBJ2-1
CASSSKGGDPLYNEQFF,TGTGCCAGCAGCTCTAAAGGGGGGGATCCTCTTTACAATGAGCAGTTCTTC,17,.,TRBV7-3,.,TRBJ2-1
CASSLRGTGNQPQHF,TGTGCCAGCAGCCTAAGGGGGACAGGTAATCAGCCCCAGCATTTT,15,.,TRBV28,TRBD1,TRBJ1-5
CASSLIRDEQYF,TGTGCCAGCAGTTTGATACGGGACGAGCAGTACTTC,12,.,TRBV27,.,TRBJ2-7
CSVRVSGAGANVLTF,TGCAGCGTTAGGGTGTCCGGGGCTGGGGCCAACGTCCTGACTTTC,15,once,TRBV29-1,.,TRBJ2-6
CASSQDHSNQPQHF,TGTGCCAGCAGCCAAGATCATAGCAATCAGCCCCAGCATTTT,14,few,TRBV3-1/TRBV3-2,.,TRBJ1-5
CASSGDRGRSQIYGYTF,TGTGCCAGCAGTGGGGACAGGGGACGGTCCCAGATCTATGGCTACACCTTC,17,.,TRBV2,TRBD1,TRBJ1-2
CASSKLESYEQYF,TGTGCCAGCAGTAAACTAGAGTCCTACGAGCAGTACTTC,13,few,TRBV5-4,.,TRBJ2-7
CASSTGQAMGTEAFF,TGTGCCAGTAGTACGGGACAGGCCATGGGGACTGAAGCTTTCTTT,15,.,TRBV19,TRBD1,TRBJ1-1
CASSPGGGGSYEQYF,TGTGCCAGCTCACCTGGTGGCGGAGGCTCCTACGAGCAGTACTTC,15,.,TRBV18,.,TRBJ2-7
CASSSYTEAFF,TGTGCCAGCAGCTCCTACACTGAAGCTTTCTTT,11,.,TRBV28,.,TRBJ1-1
CARSSRDRALNSNQPQHF,TGTGCCAGAAGCTCCCGGGACAGGGCTCTTAATAGCAATCAGCCCCAGCATTTT,18,.,TRBV5-3,TRBD1,TRBJ1-5
CASSLVPGLANTGELFF,TGTGCCAGCAGCTTAGTACCGGGACTAGCGAACACCGGGGAGCTGTTTTTT,17,.,TRBV7-9,TRBD2,TRBJ2-2
CASSLLVPGELFF,TGCGCCAGCAGCTTGTTAGTGCCCGGGGAGCTGTTTTTT,13,once,TRBV5-1,.,TRBJ2-2
CASSGTGGGIYGYTF,TGTGCCAGCAGTGGGACAGGGGGGGGCATCTATGGCTACACCTTC,15,.,TRBV6-6,TRBD1,TRBJ1-2
CAIGAGQETQYF,TGTGCCATCGGGGCAGGGCAAGAGACCCAGTACTTC,12,.,TRBV10-3,.,TRBJ2-5
CASQGVNYEQYF,TGTGCCAGTCAGGGGGTCAACTACGAGCAGTACTTC,12,.,TRBV27,TRBD1,TRBJ2-7
CASSPNPFGAGDTDTQYF,TGTGCCAGCTCACCCAACCCCTTCGGAGCGGGAGACACAGATACGCAGTATTTT,18,few,TRBV18,TRBD2,TRBJ2-3
CASSVGQTNEKLFF,TGTGCCAGCAGCGTAGGACAGACTAATGAAAAACTGTTTTTT,14,.,TRBV9,.,TRBJ1-4
CASSLVASDEQYF,TGTGCCAGCAGCTTGGTGGCATCCGACGAGCAGTACTTC,13,.,TRBV5-8,.,TRBJ2-7
CASGPSGTGVQETQYF,TGTGCTAGTGGTCCCTCCGGGACAGGGGTCCAAGAGACCCAGTACTTC,16,.,TRBV12-5,TRBD1,TRBJ2-5
CAAGRTGQDNTEAFF,TGTGCCGCCGGAAGAACGGGACAGGATAACACTGAAGCTTTCTTT,15,.,TRBV10-3,TRBD1,TRBJ1-1
CASSLEGGADTQYF,TGTGCCAGCAGTCTGGAGGGCGGGGCAGATACGCAGTATTTT,14,.,TRBV3-1/TRBV3-2,.,TRBJ2-3
CASRALPSGNTIYF,TGTGCCAGCAGAGCCCTTCCCTCGGGAAACACCATATATTTT,14,few,TRBV2,.,TRBJ1-3
CASSQVVGGVGNTIYF,TGTGCCAGCAGCCAAGTCGTAGGGGGAGTTGGAAACACCATATATTTT,16,.,TRBV3-1/TRBV3-2,.,TRBJ1-3
CASRGSGATNEKLFF,TGCGCCAGCAGGGGTTCGGGTGCAACTAATGAAAAACTGTTTTTT,15,.,TRBV4-1,.,TRBJ1-4
CASSLVASGIGYEQYF,TGTGCCAGCAGCTTAGTTGCTAGCGGGATAGGCTACGAGCAGTACTTC,16,.,TRBV7-6,TRBD2,TRBJ2-7
CASSASVETGTGELFF,TGCGCCAGCAGTGCTAGCGTAGAGACCGGGACCGGGGAGCTGTTTTTT,16,.,TRBV10-1,.,TRBJ2-2
CASRSPGGYGYTF,TGTGCCAGCAGGTCCCCGGGAGGCTATGGCTACACCTTC,13,.,TRBV25-1,.,TRBJ1-2
CATKLGGAGGIYNEQFF,TGTGCCACCAAGCTGGGCGGAGCGGGAGGAATCTACAATGAGCAGTTCTTC,17,.,TRBV15,TRBD2,TRBJ2-1
CASSQPPGQGAVSNTGELFF,TGCGCCAGCAGCCAGCCCCCGGGACAGGGGGCTGTTTCGAACACCGGGGAGCTGTTTTTT,20,once,TRBV4-1,TRBD1,TRBJ2-2
CASSSGQYFSISSNQPQHF,TGTGCCAGCAGCTCGGGACAGTATTTTTCTATTTCGAGCAATCAGCCCCAGCATTTT,19,once,TRBV28,TRBD1,TRBJ1-5
CASKMDRGTGGYTF,TGTGCCAGCAAAATGGACAGGGGGACGGGAGGCTACACCTTC,14,.,TRBV28,TRBD1,TRBJ1-2
CASSYSTFGGVGYTF,TGTGCCAGCAGTTACTCGACTTTTGGAGGGGTGGGTTACACCTTC,15,.,TRBV6-5,.,TRBJ1-2
CASSQVGGGYEQYF,TGTGCCAGCAGCCAAGTTGGGGGGGGCTACGAGCAGTACTTC,14,.,TRBV14,TRBD2,TRBJ2-7
CASSLDRGGAWGEKLFF,TGTGCCAGCAGCTTGGACAGGGGAGGAGCCTGGGGTGAAAAACTGTTTTTT,17,.,TRBV5-6,TRBD1,TRBJ1-4